The sequence of this T cell receptor (beta chain) was determined in a study of cytomegalovirus exposure and HLA in healthy donors. Findings and caveats of the study: A later analysis linked a missense DCLRE1C variant to TCR beta V- and J-gene trimming.

The count of this clone is one. Its antigen is as yet unknown. PCR involved 60 Vbeta and 13 Jbeta primers. The method was immunoSEQ multiplex PCR; TCRdb's version includes in-frame clones alone and lacks a portion of them. The sample contains approximately 150,000 clones, around 84% of which appear only once. Germline values: CDR1 SGHRS, CDR2 YFSETQ. V gave up 0 bases and J gave up 10 bases; unmatched junction bases: 10. CDR3 size: 15 residues. The source of this sequence is a man aged 25-40 years in good health and CMV-seropositive. What was sequenced was PBMCs. This chain links TRBV5-1 with TRBJ2-1; 7 bases fit TRBD2. This CDR3 reads CASSLAGGREEEQFF. The DNA of the CDR3 is TGCGCCAGCAGCTTGGCTGGCGGGAGAGAGGAAGAGCAGTTCTTC.